This TCR beta chain appears in the sequencing data of a study of blood T cell repertoires in COVID-19. Looking at the study overall: Nucleic acid was either cDNA or gDNA, and it came from T cells, B-cell-depleted T cells, or PBMCs.

The V end lost 3 bases, the J end lost 13 bases, and 12 bases lay between the germline ends. Germline V gene lookup returns CDR1 LGHDT and CDR2 YNNKEL (reference sequence). The CDR3 length is 11 residues. Original methodology: Quantification of nucleated cells was approximated via reference gene primer amplification. Produced via immunoSEQ multiplex PCR; TCRdb's table is partial and in-frame only. V and J calls and clone size are copied from that table; D and trimming were computed from the DNA. The table lists approximately 270,000 clones, roughly four fifths of them singletons. This receptor was obtained from a person aged 65-85 years with COVID-19, enrolled during active disease. The rearrangement joins TRBV3-1 (or the pseudogene TRBV3-2) to TRBJ1-2; D remains unclear. Sequenced input: peripheral blood. The CDR3 DNA reads as TGTGCCAGCAGCCATTTCGGGAATCTCACCTTC. Translating gives CASSHFGNLTF.